The 5 T cell receptor beta chains below come from one sample, sequenced in a study of control samples from healthy donors and cancer patients. Some clones are missing from TCRdb's copy, which holds only in-frame ones; the method was immunoSEQ multiplex PCR. The profile shows 150,000 to 180,000 clones, roughly 94% of them singletons. Source material: blood. These receptors were taken from a middle-aged man in good health.

This chain connects TRBV5-1 to TRBJ2-2, with 9 bases matching TRBD1. CDR1 SGHRS and CDR2 YFSETQ come from the germline V gene. J lost 4 bases, V lost 3 bases, and 4 bases had no gene match. The CDR3 loop spans 15 amino acids. The CDR3 loop reads CASSSGQGSTGELFF. The CDR3 region has the DNA TGCGCCAGCAGCTCCGGACAGGGGAGCACCGGGGAGCTGTTTTTT.

The CDR3 DNA sequence: TGTGCCAGCAGCTCTGACAGGGAAGGGGGCAATCAGCCCCAGCATTTT. Translation: CASSSDREGGNQPQHF. The chain couples TRBV6-6 to TRBJ1-5; the match to TRBD1 covers 7 bases. The CDR3 spans 16 residues. V dropped 6 bases and J dropped 2; count of bases not matched to a gene: 10. Per the germline V gene, CDR1 is MNHNY and CDR2 is SVGAGI (reference sequence).

J is TRBJ1-1 and V is TRBV5-1, with a tentative D call TRBD1 (6 bases). CDR3 length: 14 residues. Germline V CDR1 and CDR2: SGHRS, YFSETQ. With 0 bases removed from V and 5 bases from J, the gap between germline ends came to 11 bases. DNA for the CDR3: TGCGCCAGCAGCTTGGACAGGGAGGGTACTGAAGCTTTCTTT. As protein: CASSLDREGTEAFF.

This clone was seen once. The chain employs TRBV28 and TRBJ1-4; 11 bases fit TRBD1. CDR3 length: 13 amino acids. Germline assignment: CDR1 MDHEN and CDR2 SYDVKM. J lost 8 bases, V lost 9 bases, and 5 bases had no gene match. CDR3 DNA sequence: TGTGCCAGTTTCGGGACAGGGGGAGAAAAACTGTTTTTT. This codes for CASFGTGGEKLFF. Drawing the rest from reference TRBV28 and TRBJ1-4, the complete variable domain is DVKVTQSSRYLVKRTGEKVFLECVQDMDHENMFWYRQDPGLGLRLIYFSYDVKMKEKGDIPEGYSVSREKKERFSLILESASTNQTSMYLCASFGTGGEKLFFGSGTQLSVL.

The chain employs TRBV6-5 and TRBJ1-1; D gene uncertain. The CDR3 runs to 12 residues. V was trimmed by 1 base and J by 10 bases, leaving 10 bases between them. The germline V gene has CDR1 MNHEY and CDR2 SVGAGI. The DNA of the CDR3 is TGTGCCAGCAGTTACTATGGCGGAGCAGCTTTCTTT. This encodes CASSYYGGAAFF.